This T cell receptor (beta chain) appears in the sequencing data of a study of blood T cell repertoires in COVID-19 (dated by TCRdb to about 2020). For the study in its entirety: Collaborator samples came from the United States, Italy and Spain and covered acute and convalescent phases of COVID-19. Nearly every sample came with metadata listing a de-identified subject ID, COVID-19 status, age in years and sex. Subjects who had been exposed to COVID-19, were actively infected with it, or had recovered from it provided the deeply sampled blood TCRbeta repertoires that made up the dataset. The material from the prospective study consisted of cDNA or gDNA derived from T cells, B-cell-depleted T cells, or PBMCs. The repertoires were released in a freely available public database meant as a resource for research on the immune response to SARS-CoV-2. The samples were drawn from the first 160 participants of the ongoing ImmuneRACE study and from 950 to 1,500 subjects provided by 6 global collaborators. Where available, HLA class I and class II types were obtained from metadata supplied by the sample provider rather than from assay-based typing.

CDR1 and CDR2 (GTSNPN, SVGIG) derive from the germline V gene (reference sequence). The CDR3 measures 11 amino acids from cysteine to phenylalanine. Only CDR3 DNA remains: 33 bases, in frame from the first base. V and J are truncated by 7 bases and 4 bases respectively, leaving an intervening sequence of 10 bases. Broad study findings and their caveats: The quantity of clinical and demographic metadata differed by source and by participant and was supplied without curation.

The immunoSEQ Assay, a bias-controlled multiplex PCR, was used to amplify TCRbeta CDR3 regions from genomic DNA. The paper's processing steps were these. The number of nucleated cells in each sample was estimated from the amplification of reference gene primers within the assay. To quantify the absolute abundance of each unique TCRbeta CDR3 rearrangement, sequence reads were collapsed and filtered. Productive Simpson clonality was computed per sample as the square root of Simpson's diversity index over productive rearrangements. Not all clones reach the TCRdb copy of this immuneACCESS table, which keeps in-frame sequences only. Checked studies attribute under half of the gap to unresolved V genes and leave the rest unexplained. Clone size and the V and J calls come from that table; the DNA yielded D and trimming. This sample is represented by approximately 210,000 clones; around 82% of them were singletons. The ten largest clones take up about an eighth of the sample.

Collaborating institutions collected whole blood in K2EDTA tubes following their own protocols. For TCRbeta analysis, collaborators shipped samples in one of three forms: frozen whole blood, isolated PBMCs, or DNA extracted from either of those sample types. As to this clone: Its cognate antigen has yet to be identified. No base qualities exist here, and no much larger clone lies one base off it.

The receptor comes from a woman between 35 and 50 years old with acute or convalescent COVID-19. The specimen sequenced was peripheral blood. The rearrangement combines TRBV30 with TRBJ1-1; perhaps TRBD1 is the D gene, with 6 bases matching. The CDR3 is CASQDSTEAFF. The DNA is TGTGCCTCCCAGGACAGCACTGAAGCTTTCTTT.